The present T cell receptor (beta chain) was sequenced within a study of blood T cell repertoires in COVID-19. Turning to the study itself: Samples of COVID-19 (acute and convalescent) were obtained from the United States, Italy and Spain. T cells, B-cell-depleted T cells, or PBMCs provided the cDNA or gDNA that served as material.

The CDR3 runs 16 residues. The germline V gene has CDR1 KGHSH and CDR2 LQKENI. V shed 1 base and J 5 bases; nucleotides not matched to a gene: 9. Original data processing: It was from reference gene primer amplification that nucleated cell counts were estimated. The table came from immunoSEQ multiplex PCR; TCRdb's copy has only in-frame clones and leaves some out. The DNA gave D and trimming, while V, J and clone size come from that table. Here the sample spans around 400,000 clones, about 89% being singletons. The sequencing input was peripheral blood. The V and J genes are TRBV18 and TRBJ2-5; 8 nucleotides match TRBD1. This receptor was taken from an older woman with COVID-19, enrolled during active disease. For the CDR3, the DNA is TGTGCCAGCTCACCACTCCAGGGGGCGACGGGGGAGACCCAGTACTTC. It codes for CASSPLQGATGETQYF. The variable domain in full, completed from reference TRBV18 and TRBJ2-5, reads NAGVMQNPRHLVRRRGQEARLRCSPMKGHSHVYWYRQLPEEGLKFMVYLQKENIIDESGMPKERFSAEFPKEGPSILRIQQVVRGDSAAYFCASSPLQGATGETQYFGPGTRLLVL.